The sequence of this TCR beta chain was determined in a study of early stage breast cancer tumors (dated by TCRdb to about 2017). About the investigation overall: Of the approximately 16 invasive breast tumors, roughly 12 were found to be estrogen receptor-positive, progesterone receptor-positive and HER2-negative. About 65% of the 12 ER+/PR+/HER2- tumors were invasive ductal carcinomas, while the other four were invasive lobular carcinomas. On average, each sample had roughly 9.5-fold read coverage. Across all samples, around 2.9 million templates representing nearly 1,100,000 unique clonotypes were detected. General findings and caveats noted by the study authors: Chain pairing and functional markers such as CD4, CD8 and FOXP3 were missed by bulk genomic DNA sequencing of unsorted cells. Enriched TCRB sequences shared across patients were mostly commonly generated sequences, unlikely to play an important role in the tumor microenvironment. Greater similarity was observed between blood and normal breast repertoires than between blood and tumor repertoires, and tumor was distinguished from normal in about 90% of the 16 patients when each tissue was compared with blood. Because the cohort was small, analysis by tumor subtype was not possible. Compared with adjacent normal breast tissue, tumors had higher clonality and 2 to 3-fold greater T cell density.

Each sample was amplified in two independent genomic DNA replicates, using about 0.52 ug for blood and 1.5 ug for tumor or normal breast. Following the manufacturer's instructions, the ImmunoSeq Intro kit was used to carry out TCRB sequencing on genomic DNA. The multiplex PCR ran for roughly 31 cycles using proprietary primers and spike-in control sequences for absolute quantification. Single-end 150-bp reads were used to sequence an 87-bp fragment spanning the CDR3 and the flanking V and J genes. Seven samples, each with two replicates, were multiplexed per lane of an Illumina MiSeq using version 3.0 chemistry. As for how the authors treated the data: The vendor's proprietary pipeline processed the raw data and merged both replicates into a single result for each sample. A clonotype was defined as productive rearrangements that share the same V-gene family, CDR3 amino acid sequence and J-gene segment. To compute clonality, the normalized Shannon entropy (Pielou evenness) of TCRB abundances was subtracted from 1. T cell density was estimated by dividing total templates by the number of input cells inferred from the DNA input amount. Total repertoire diversity and clonality were estimated with Recon using default parameters. Tumor-enriched clonotypes were defined as having over 0.1% abundance in tumor and at least 32-fold higher abundance than in normal breast. This immuneACCESS table, as held by TCRdb, lists in-frame sequences with V and J called but not all clones. Of the missing ones, under half trace to an unresolved V gene in checked studies; the others have no known cause. That table is the source of V, J and clone size, and D and trimming were worked out from the DNA. The sample has roughly 30,000 clones on record, 75% to 90% of them singletons. Roughly 13% of the sample is held by the ten biggest clonotypes.

To note about this clone: This receptor's antigen is unknown. Base qualities are not recorded, but no much larger clone differs from it by a single base.

Trimming accounts for 2 bases at V and 10 bases at J, while the number of junction bases matched to no gene is 7. Taken from the germline V gene, the CDR1 and CDR2 loops are SGHVS and FNYEAQ. From cysteine to phenylalanine, the CDR3 is 15 amino acids long. CDR3 DNA only is kept here, 45 bases in frame from base 1. The study profiled bulk TCR beta-chain repertoires in matched peripheral blood, tumor and adjacent normal breast tissue taken from fewer than 20 patients with early-stage breast cancer. Before surgery, about 4.5-11 mL of whole blood was collected into EDTA tubes and then processed within 2 hours. Ficoll-Paque centrifugation in SepMate-50 tubes was used to isolate peripheral blood mononuclear cells. PBMCs were cryopreserved in aliquots of roughly 2 to 4.5 million cells in around 90% FBS with roughly 10% DMSO and kept in liquid nitrogen. Genomic DNA was extracted with the Qiagen AllPrep DNA/RNA Mini kit.

The chain couples TRBV7-6 to TRBJ2-1; TRBD2 aligns with 11 central bases. Material for sequencing was blood. The origin of this receptor is a person between 60 and 70 years old with breast cancer. The CDR3 here reads CASSLSTSGGREQFF. The DNA reads TGTGCCAGCAGCTTATCTACTAGCGGGGGAAGGGAGCAGTTCTTC.